This T cell receptor beta chain was identified during a study of cytomegalovirus exposure and HLA in healthy donors. Turning to the study itself: An early data release held 75 million to 100 million unique TCRs from HLA-typed donors.

PCR used 60 Vbeta primers and 13 Jbeta primers. Original processing notes: Roughly 80 million unique TCR beta chains, roughly 11 million of them shared, were counted by a later analysis. Generated by immunoSEQ multiplex PCR, the TCRdb table keeps only in-frame clones and is missing some. That table is the source of V, J and clone size, and D and trimming were worked out from the DNA. The data contain approximately 92,000 clones, over 70% of them singletons. This clone was seen more than once but under ten times. The target antigen is unknown. CDR3 length: 16 amino acids. CDR1 and CDR2 (germline): MNHEY, SMNVEV (reference sequence). The J segment lost 2 bases and the V segment lost 7 bases, leaving 10 bases of the junction unmatched. The study, taken as a whole, reports: In an earlier analysis, about 87% or about 30%: the productive usage of most TCR beta V segments.

V is TRBV27 and J is TRBJ2-1; 8 positions match TRBD1. This TCR was recovered from a man aged 60-69 years in good health and CMV-seronegative. Sequenced material: PBMCs. CDR3: CASIFTWTGTYNEQFF. The CDR3 DNA sequence: TGTGCCAGCATTTTTACCTGGACAGGGACCTACAATGAGCAGTTCTTC.